This T cell receptor beta chain appears in the sequencing data of a study of beta chain features in type 1 diabetes. Remarks on this clone: Its target is unknown.

Study-wide findings and caveats: Within patients, naive, central memory and Treg TCRB repertoires seemed more similar than within healthy donors. There were fewer insertions and more deletions at the VDJ junctions of type 1 diabetes patients. Moderately but significantly shorter TCRB CDR3s were found in Type 1 diabetes patients in all four CD4+ subsets.

The whole isolated RNA underwent reverse transcription, so sequencing captured expressed TCRB transcripts. Assay: immunoSEQ multiplex PCR; the TCRdb copy retains only in-frame clones and omits some. This sample has around 690,000 clones, with around an eighth found just once. Germline V CDR1 and CDR2: SGDLS, YYNGEE. With 1 base removed from V and 5 bases from J, the gap between germline ends came to 10 bases. The CDR3 runs to 14 residues. Sequenced: naive CD4+ T cells from blood. This TCR was sampled from a young man with type 1 diabetes. The gene calls are TRBV9 and TRBJ2-1; the D call may be TRBD1 or TRBD2 (5 bases each). The CDR3 DNA is TGTGCCAGCAGCGTAATGGGACCCGACAATGAGCAGTTCTTC. This sequence encodes CASSVMGPDNEQFF.